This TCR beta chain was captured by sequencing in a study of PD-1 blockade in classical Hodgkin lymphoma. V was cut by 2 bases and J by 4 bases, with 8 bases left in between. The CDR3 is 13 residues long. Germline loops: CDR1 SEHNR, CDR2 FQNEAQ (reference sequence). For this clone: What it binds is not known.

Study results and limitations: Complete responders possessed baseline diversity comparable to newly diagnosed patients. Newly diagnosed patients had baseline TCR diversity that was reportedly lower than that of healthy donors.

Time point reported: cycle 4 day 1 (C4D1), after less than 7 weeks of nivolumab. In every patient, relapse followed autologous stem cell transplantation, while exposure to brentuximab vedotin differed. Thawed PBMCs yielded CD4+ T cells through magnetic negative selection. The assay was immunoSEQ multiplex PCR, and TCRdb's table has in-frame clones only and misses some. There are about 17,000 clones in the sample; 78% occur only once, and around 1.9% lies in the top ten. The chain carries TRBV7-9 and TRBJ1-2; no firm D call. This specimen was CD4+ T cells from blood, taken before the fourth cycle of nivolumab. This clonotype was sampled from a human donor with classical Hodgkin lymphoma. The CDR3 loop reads CASSLRDRYGYTF. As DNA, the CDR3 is TGTGCCAGCAGCTTAAGGGATCGCTATGGCTACACCTTC.